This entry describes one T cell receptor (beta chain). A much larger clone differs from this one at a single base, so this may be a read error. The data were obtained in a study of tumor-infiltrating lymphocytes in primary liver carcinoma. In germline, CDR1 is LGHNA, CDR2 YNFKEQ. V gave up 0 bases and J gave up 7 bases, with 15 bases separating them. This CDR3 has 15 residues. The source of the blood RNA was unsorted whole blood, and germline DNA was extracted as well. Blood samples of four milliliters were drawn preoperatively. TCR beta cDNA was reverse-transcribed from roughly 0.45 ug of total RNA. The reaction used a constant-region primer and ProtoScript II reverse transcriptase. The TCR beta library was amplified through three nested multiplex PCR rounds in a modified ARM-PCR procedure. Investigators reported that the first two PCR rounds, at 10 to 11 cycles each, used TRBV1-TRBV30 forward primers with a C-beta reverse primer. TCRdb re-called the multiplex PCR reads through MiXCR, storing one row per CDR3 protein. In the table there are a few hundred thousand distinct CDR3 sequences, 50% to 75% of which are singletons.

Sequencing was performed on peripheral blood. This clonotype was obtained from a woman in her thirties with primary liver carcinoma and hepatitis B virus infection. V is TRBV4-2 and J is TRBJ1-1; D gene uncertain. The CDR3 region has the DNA TGTGCCAGCAGCCAAGAGGTGGCAGAGACCAGTGAAGCTTTCTTT. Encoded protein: CASSQEVAETSEAFF.